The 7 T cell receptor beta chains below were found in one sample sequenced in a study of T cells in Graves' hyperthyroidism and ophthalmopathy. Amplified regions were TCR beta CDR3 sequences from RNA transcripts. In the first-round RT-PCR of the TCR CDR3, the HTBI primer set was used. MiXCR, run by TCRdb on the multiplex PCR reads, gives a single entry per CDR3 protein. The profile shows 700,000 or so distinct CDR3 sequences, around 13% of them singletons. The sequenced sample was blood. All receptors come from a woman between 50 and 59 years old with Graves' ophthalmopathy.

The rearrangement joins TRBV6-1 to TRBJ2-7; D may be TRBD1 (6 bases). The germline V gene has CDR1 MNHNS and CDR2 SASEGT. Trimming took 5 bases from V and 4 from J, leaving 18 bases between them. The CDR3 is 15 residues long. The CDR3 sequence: CASSKTEQGPYEQYF. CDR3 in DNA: TGTGCCAGCAGTAAAACAGAACAGGGTCCTTACGAGCAGTACTTC.

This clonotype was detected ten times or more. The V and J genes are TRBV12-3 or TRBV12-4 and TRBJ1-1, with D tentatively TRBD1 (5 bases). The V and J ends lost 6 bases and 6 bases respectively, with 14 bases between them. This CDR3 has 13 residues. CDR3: CASSEQETSEAFF. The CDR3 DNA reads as TGTGCCAGCAGCGAACAGGAGACCTCTGAAGCTTTCTTT.

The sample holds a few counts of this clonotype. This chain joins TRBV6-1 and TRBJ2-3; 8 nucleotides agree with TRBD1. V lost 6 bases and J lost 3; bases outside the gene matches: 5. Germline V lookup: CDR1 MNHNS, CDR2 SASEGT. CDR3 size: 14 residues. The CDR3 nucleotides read TGTGCCAGCAGGCAGGGGGCTTGGACAGATACGCAGTATTTT. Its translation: CASRQGAWTDTQYF.

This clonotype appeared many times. The CDR3 sequence is CASSQVDYEQYF. CDR3 DNA: TGTGCCAGCAGCCAAGTGGACTACGAGCAGTACTTC. This chain links TRBV14 with TRBJ2-7; D is undetermined. The germline V and J ends were trimmed by 1 base and 3 bases, with 4 bases remaining between them. The CDR3 consists of 12 residues. Germline assignment: CDR1 SGHDN and CDR2 FVKESK.

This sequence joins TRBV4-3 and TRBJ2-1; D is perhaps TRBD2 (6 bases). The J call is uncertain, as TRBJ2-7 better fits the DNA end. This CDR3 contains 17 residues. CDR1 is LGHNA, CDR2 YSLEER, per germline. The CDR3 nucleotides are TGCGCCAGCAGCCAAGTTAGCGAGCGGGTTCCCTACAATGAGCAGTACTTC. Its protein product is CASSQVSERVPYNEQYF.

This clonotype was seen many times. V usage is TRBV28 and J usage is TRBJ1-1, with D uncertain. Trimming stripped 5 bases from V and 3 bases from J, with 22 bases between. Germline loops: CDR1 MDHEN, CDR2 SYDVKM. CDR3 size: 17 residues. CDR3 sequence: CASSPLAGSKAHTEAFF. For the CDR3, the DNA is TGTGCCAGCAGTCCACTCGCCGGGAGTAAGGCCCACACTGAAGCTTTCTTT.

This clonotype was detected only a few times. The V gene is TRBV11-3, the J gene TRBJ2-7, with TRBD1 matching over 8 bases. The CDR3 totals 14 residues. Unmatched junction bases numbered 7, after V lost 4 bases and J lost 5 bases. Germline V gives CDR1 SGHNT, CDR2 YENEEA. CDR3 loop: CASSSKTGVNEQYF. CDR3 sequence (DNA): TGTGCCAGCAGCTCAAAGACAGGGGTCAACGAGCAGTACTTC.